The 9 T cell receptor beta chains below were found in one sample sequenced in a study of identifying expanded T cells in peripheral blood. The table came from immunoSEQ multiplex PCR; TCRdb's copy has only in-frame clones and leaves some out. This table has more than 85,000 clones, approximately 89% appearing once. Specimen: blood. The receptors shown here come from a person aged 18 to 75 in good health.

The V and J genes are TRBV4-1 and TRBJ2-5, with 11 bases that match TRBD2. The assigned J gene may be wrong: the sequence end matches TRBJ2-7 better. This CDR3 region has 17 residues. Per germline, CDR1 MGHRA and CDR2 YSYEKL. CDR3 in DNA: TGCGCCAGCAGCCAACAGCTAGCGGGAGGCTCGTCCTACGAGCAGTACTTC. Translating it yields CASSQQLAGGSSYEQYF.

This clone is a singleton in its sample. The CDR3 nucleotides are TGCAGCGTTGTGTTTTTAGGAGGGTACGAGCAGTACTTC. This gives the protein CSVVFLGGYEQYF. The chain has TRBV29-1 and TRBJ2-7, with D maybe TRBD2 (6 bases). The germline CDR1 and CDR2 sequences are SQVTM and ANQGSEA. V shed 4 bases and J shed 4 bases, with 14 bases lying between them. The CDR3 totals 13 residues.

This chain connects TRBV5-1 to TRBJ1-4; TRBD1 matches 7 bases. CDR3 length equals 16 residues. CDR1 SGHRS and CDR2 YFSETQ come from the germline V gene. The trim removed 2 bases at V and 3 bases at J, leaving 7 bases unmatched. This CDR3 is CASSFRQGVPNEKLFF. The CDR3, as DNA: TGCGCCAGCAGCTTCCGACAGGGAGTACCTAATGAAAAACTGTTTTTT.

This chain uses TRBV7-6 with TRBJ1-2; 7 nucleotides agree with TRBD1. The CDR3 length is 17 residues. CDR1 SGHVS and CDR2 FNYEAQ come from the germline V gene. The V segment lost 4 bases and the J segment 1 base; nucleotides outside the gene matches: 12. CDR3 region: CASSSQGGSSFNYGYTF. The CDR3 DNA sequence: TGTGCCAGCAGCTCGCAGGGGGGCAGCTCTTTTAACTATGGCTACACCTTC.

The chain couples TRBV7-2 to TRBJ2-1; 11 positions match TRBD1. This CDR3 has 14 residues. Germline-derived CDR1 and CDR2 are SGHTA and FQGNSA. J lost 10 bases, V lost 3 bases, and 5 bases had no gene match. The CDR3 bases are TGTGCCAGCAGCTTCCCGGGACAGGGGGGAGAGCAGTTCTTC. Its translation: CASSFPGQGGEQFF.

This chain uses TRBV7-9 with TRBJ1-5; D remains ambiguous. The CDR3 is 13 residues long. The V end was cut by 3 bases, the J end by 6 bases, with 9 bases between. Germline V gene data show CDR1 as SEHNR and CDR2 as FQNEAQ (reference sequence). The CDR3 reads CASSLETAQPQHF. In nucleotides, the CDR3 is TGTGCCAGCAGCTTGGAGACCGCTCAGCCCCAGCATTTT.

The chain uses TRBV5-1 and TRBJ1-2; possibly TRBD1 for D (6 bases). The CDR3 sequence is 15 residues long. Trimming removed 4 bases at V and 3 bases at J, with 16 bases between. The germline gives CDR1 SGHRS, CDR2 YFSETQ. Written as DNA, the CDR3 is TGCGCCAGCAGCCCTACATCTAAGGGGGACTATGGCTACACCTTC. Translating it yields CASSPTSKGDYGYTF. Complete variable domain (other parts from reference TRBV5-1 and TRBJ1-2): KAGVTQTPRYLIKTRGQQVTLSCSPISGHRSVSWYQQTPGQGLQFLFEYFSETQRNKGNFPGRFSGRQFSNSRSEMNVSTLELGDSALYLCASSPTSKGDYGYTFGSGTRLTVV.

V usage is TRBV7-8 and J usage is TRBJ2-6; a weak D match, TRBD2 (5 bases). Trimming took off 3 bases at V and 4 bases at J, with 13 bases between the two ends. CDR1 and CDR2 (germline): SGHVS, FQNEAQ. The CDR3 covers 16 residues. CDR3 protein: CASSLRSAGGANVLTF. For the CDR3, the DNA is TGTGCCAGCAGCTTGCGATCGGCGGGCGGGGCCAACGTCCTGACTTTC.

The chain joins TRBV7-9 to TRBJ2-7; perhaps TRBD2 as D (5 bases). The CDR3 contains 14 residues. Trimming stripped 0 bases from V and 0 bases from J, with 6 bases between. Germline loops: CDR1 SEHNR, CDR2 FQNEAQ (reference sequence). CDR3 amino acids: CASSLAGDSYEQYF. CDR3 DNA sequence: TGTGCCAGCAGCTTAGCGGGAGACTCCTACGAGCAGTACTTC. Combining the CDR3 with reference TRBV7-9 and TRBJ2-7 gives the whole variable domain DTGVSQNPRHKITKRGQNVTFRCDPISEHNRLYWYRQTLGQGPEFLTYFQNEAQLEKSRLLSDRFSAERPKGSFSTLEIQRTEQGDSAMYLCASSLAGDSYEQYFGPGTRLTVT.